This passage covers 16 T cell receptor beta chains from one sample sequenced in a study of blood T cell repertoires in COVID-19 (dated by TCRdb to 2020 to 2022). Receptor amplification or capture employed the immunoSEQ multiplex PCR assay. The clones in this table, taken by TCRdb from immuneACCESS, are in-frame only. Not every clone is retained; where verified, under half of the shortfall comes from an unresolved V gene, and the cause of the rest is unknown. Across this sample there are 300,000 to 400,000 clones, with over 75% seen only once. The leading ten clones occupy around 0.95% of the sample. Specimen: PBMCs or T cells enriched from blood (not recorded which). All receptors derive from a woman in her twenties or thirties with acute COVID-19.

The genes are TRBV29-1 and TRBJ2-7; tentative D call: TRBD1 (6 bases). V was cut by 4 bases and J by 5 bases, with 18 bases left in between. CDR1 and CDR2 (germline): SQVTM, ANQGSEA. CDR3 length equals 14 residues. CDR3 sequence (DNA): TGCAGCGTTGCCCCCGGTCAGGGGTTCCACGAGCAGTACTTC. Protein sequence: CSVAPGQGFHEQYF.

This chain joins TRBV15 and TRBJ1-1, with 10 nucleotides matching TRBD1. Germline V gene sequence: CDR1 LNHNV, CDR2 YYDKDF (reference sequence). The CDR3 length is 15 residues. Unmatched junction bases numbered 3, after V lost 4 bases and J lost 1 base. In nucleotides, the CDR3 is TGTGCCACCAGCACGGGACAGGGGAAGAACACTGAAGCTTTCTTT. This translates into CATSTGQGKNTEAFF.

The V gene is TRBV3-1 (or the pseudogene TRBV3-2), the J gene TRBJ2-6; TRBD1 aligns across 7 bases. CDR3 length: 16 residues. CDR1 and CDR2 (germline): LGHDT, YNNKEL (reference sequence). The V gene end was trimmed by 4 bases and the J gene end by 8 bases; junction bases not matched to a gene: 11. The CDR3 DNA reads TGTGCCAGCAGCCGGACCGGACAGGTACGAACCAACGTCCTGACTTTC. Protein product: CASSRTGQVRTNVLTF.

This chain connects TRBV14 to TRBJ1-6; the D gene is possibly TRBD1 (6 bases). The V gene's germline CDR1 is SGHDN and CDR2 FVKESK. Trimming removed 1 base from V and 10 bases from J, with 20 bases in between. The CDR3 contains 17 residues. CDR3 in DNA: TGTGCCAGCAGCCAAGTAACAGGGAAGCTAACGAAGTCACCCCTCCACTTT. As protein: CASSQVTGKLTKSPLHF.

This rearrangement joins TRBV24-1 to TRBJ1-2; no reliable D call. The V and J ends lost 3 bases and 3 bases respectively, with 13 bases between them. This CDR3 is 15 amino acids long. Looked up from germline, CDR1 is KGHDR and CDR2 is SFDVKD. CDR3 sequence (DNA): TGTGCCACCAGTGATCCAGACGGGAGAGACTATGGCTACACCTTC. Its translation is CATSDPDGRDYGYTF.

This chain uses TRBV9 with TRBJ2-7; 10 bases align to TRBD2. CDR3 size: 17 residues. Germline lookup yields CDR1 SGDLS and CDR2 YYNGEE. Trimming took 2 bases from V and 2 from J; bases not matched to a gene: 10. CDR3 loop: CASSVSGGLAGAYEQYF. The CDR3, as DNA: TGTGCCAGCAGCGTTTCTGGAGGGCTAGCGGGGGCCTACGAGCAGTACTTC.

The chain employs TRBV19 and TRBJ2-2, with 7 bases identical to TRBD1. The CDR3 runs 16 residues. V lost 9 bases to trimming and J lost 0 bases; unmatched junction nucleotides: 10. In germline, CDR1 is LNHDA, CDR2 SQIVND (reference sequence). CDR3 amino acids: CASKAGQVSNTGELFF. CDR3 in DNA: TGTGCCAGCAAAGCCGGACAGGTTTCGAACACCGGGGAGCTGTTTTTT.

The chain combines TRBV27 with TRBJ2-7; weak D call: TRBD2 (7 bases). Germline values: CDR1 MNHEY, CDR2 SMNVEV (reference sequence). The CDR3 sequence is 17 residues long. Trimming took 0 bases from V and 3 from J, leaving 18 bases between them. The CDR3 sequence is CASSLSGVRGASYEQYF. Here the CDR3 DNA reads TGTGCCAGCAGTTTATCAGGGGTCCGGGGGGCAAGCTACGAGCAGTACTTC.

The chain uses TRBV6-5 and TRBJ1-2, with TRBD1 matching 11 bases. CDR1 and CDR2 from the germline V gene are MNHEY and SVGAGI. Trimming cost V 4 bases and J 4 bases; bases outside gene matches: 5. The CDR3 totals 15 residues. CDR3 nucleotides: TGTGCCAGCAGTTCCCCGGGACAGGGGGTCTATGGCTACACCTTC. Translation gives CASSSPGQGVYGYTF.

The gene calls are TRBV7-2 and TRBJ2-2, with a possible D match to TRBD1 (6 bases). Trimming pared 5 bases from V and 0 bases from J, leaving 10 bases between. This CDR3 is built from 15 residues. CDR1 is SGHTA, CDR2 FQGNSA, per germline. In DNA, the CDR3 is TGTGCCAGCAGCCGGGACAACGCGAACACCGGGGAGCTGTTTTTT. Residues: CASSRDNANTGELFF.

The gene calls are TRBV3-1 (or the pseudogene TRBV3-2) and TRBJ2-2; TRBD2 matches 9 bases. CDR1 and CDR2 (germline): LGHDT, YNNKEL (reference sequence). The CDR3 totals 14 residues. J was trimmed by 7 bases and V by 3 bases; bases with no gene match: 3. CDR3 sequence reads: CASSQRGGFGELFF. CDR3 nucleotide sequence: TGTGCCAGCAGCCAGCGGGGGGGCTTCGGGGAGCTGTTTTTT.

This clone was seen only once. This chain uses TRBV25-1 with TRBJ2-1; a weak D match, TRBD2 (6 bases). Germline V gene lookup returns CDR1 MGHDK and CDR2 SYGVNS. CDR3 length: 14 amino acids. The germline V and J ends were trimmed by 6 bases and 4 bases, with 13 bases remaining between them. For the CDR3, the DNA is TGTGCCAGCAGACGTTTGGGGGGATACAATGAGCAGTTCTTC. This translates into CASRRLGGYNEQFF.

The rearrangement joins TRBV6-5 to TRBJ2-2, with D possibly TRBD1 on 6 matching bases. Per the germline V gene, CDR1 is MNHEY and CDR2 is SVGAGI. CDR3 length: 14 amino acids. V was pared by 5 bases and J by 6 bases, with 13 bases between. The CDR3 bases are TGTGCCAGCAGTCGCGCCCAGGGGCCCGGGGAGCTGTTTTTT. It encodes CASSRAQGPGELFF.

The V call is TRBV30, the J call TRBJ1-4, with D possibly TRBD1 on 6 matching bases. Germline CDR1 and CDR2: GTSNPN and SVGIG (reference sequence). CDR3 length: 12 residues. The V end lost 2 bases, the J end lost 15 bases, and 16 bases lay between the germline ends. CDR3 in amino acids: CAWSMPNRALFF. The CDR3 DNA reads TGTGCCTGGAGTATGCCAAACAGGGCATTGTTTTTT.

In its sample, this clone was seen once. The chain is built from TRBV5-1 and TRBJ2-3; TRBD1 matches at 10 bases. The germline V gene has CDR1 SGHRS and CDR2 YFSETQ. The trim removed 4 bases at V and 1 base at J, leaving 6 bases unmatched. The CDR3 length is 16 residues. This chain's CDR3 is CASSKGTGARTDTQYF. The CDR3 DNA reads as TGCGCCAGCAGCAAGGGGACAGGGGCGCGCACAGATACGCAGTATTTT.

The chain joins TRBV6-1 to TRBJ1-1; D is possibly TRBD1 (5 bases). V shed 2 bases and J shed 4 bases, with 11 bases lying between them. The length of the CDR3 is 14 residues. CDR1 MNHNS and CDR2 SASEGT come from the germline V gene. CDR3 coding DNA: TGTGCCAGCAGTGAAACCTTCGACAGCACTGAAGCTTTCTTT. Translated, it gives CASSETFDSTEAFF.